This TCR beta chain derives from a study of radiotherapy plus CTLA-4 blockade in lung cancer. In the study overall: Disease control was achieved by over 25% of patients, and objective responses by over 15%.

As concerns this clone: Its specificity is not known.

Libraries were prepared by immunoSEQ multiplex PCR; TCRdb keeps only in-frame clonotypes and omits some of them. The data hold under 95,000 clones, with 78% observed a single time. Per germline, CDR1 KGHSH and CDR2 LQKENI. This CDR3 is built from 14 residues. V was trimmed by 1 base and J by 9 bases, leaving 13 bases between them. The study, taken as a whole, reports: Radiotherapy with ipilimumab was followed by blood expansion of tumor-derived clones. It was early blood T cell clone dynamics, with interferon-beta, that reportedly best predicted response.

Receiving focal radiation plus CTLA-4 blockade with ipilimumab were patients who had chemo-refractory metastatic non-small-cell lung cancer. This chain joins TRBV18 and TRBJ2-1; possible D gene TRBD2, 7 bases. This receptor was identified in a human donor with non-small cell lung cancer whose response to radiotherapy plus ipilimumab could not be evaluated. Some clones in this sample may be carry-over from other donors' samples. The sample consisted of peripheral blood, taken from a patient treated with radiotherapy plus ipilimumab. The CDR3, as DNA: TGTGCCAGCTCACCACGGGGGGGCCTTTCTGAGCAGTTCTTC. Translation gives CASSPRGGLSEQFF.